These 5 T cell receptor beta chains share one sample of origin, sequenced in a study of Graves' ophthalmopathy and Graves' hyperthyroidism. As the template, RNA transcripts were used to amplify TCR beta CDR3 regions. Second-round multiplex PCR followed a first-round RT-PCR using HTBI primers. Via MiXCR, TCRdb re-called the multiplex PCR reads, giving one row per CDR3 protein. The table shows 650,000 to 900,000 distinct CDR3 sequences, with roughly 40% occurring only once. Sequencing was done on a sample of peripheral blood. The receptors shown here come from an adult man with Graves' ophthalmopathy.

The J gene is TRBJ1-2, the V gene TRBV15; no firm D call. The CDR3 has 12 amino acids. V was cut by 5 bases and J by 8 bases, with 12 bases left in between. In germline, CDR1 is LNHNV, CDR2 YYDKDF (reference sequence). The CDR3: CATSVETGGYTF. CDR3 nucleotides: TGTGCCACCAGCGTTGAAACTGGCGGCTACACCTTC.

To note about this clonotype: The germline gene is not matched at one end of the junction; a read error may be the cause. The rearrangement joins TRBV10-3 to TRBJ2-2, with D perhaps TRBD1 (5 bases). In germline, CDR1 is ENHRY, CDR2 SYGVKD. The CDR3 runs 14 residues. The CDR3: CASSEDRNTGELFF. Written as DNA, the CDR3 is TGTGCCAGCAGTGAAGACAGAAACACCGGGGAGCTGTTTTTT.

The chain uses TRBV2 and TRBJ2-5; TRBD2 aligns across 13 bases. V gave up 7 bases and J gave up 3 bases; unmatched junction bases: 8. This CDR3 region has 16 residues. CDR1 is SNHLY and CDR2 is FYNNEI in the germline V gene. In DNA form, the CDR3 reads TGTGCCAGCACATCTACTGGGACTAGCGGGAAAGAGACCCAGTACTTC. Translating gives CASTSTGTSGKETQYF.

This clonotype was counted at least ten times. V gene TRBV29-1 combines with J gene TRBJ2-2, with 8 bases lining up with TRBD1. Germline V lookup: CDR1 SQVTM, CDR2 ANQGSEA. J lost 3 bases, V lost 6 bases, and 3 bases had no gene match. The CDR3 consists of 13 residues. CDR3 DNA: TGCAGCGTGACAGGGGTTGACACCGGGGAGCTGTTTTTT. The encoded protein is CSVTGVDTGELFF.

The V call is TRBV20-1, the J call TRBJ2-5; possible D gene TRBD1, 6 bases. Deletions cut 0 bases from V and 4 bases from J, with 12 bases between. The V gene's germline CDR1 is DFQATT and CDR2 SNEGSKA (reference sequence). This CDR3 comprises 14 residues. As DNA, the CDR3 is TGCAGTGCTAGAGATCCGGACAGAGGAGAGACCCAGTACTTC. Protein: CSARDPDRGETQYF.